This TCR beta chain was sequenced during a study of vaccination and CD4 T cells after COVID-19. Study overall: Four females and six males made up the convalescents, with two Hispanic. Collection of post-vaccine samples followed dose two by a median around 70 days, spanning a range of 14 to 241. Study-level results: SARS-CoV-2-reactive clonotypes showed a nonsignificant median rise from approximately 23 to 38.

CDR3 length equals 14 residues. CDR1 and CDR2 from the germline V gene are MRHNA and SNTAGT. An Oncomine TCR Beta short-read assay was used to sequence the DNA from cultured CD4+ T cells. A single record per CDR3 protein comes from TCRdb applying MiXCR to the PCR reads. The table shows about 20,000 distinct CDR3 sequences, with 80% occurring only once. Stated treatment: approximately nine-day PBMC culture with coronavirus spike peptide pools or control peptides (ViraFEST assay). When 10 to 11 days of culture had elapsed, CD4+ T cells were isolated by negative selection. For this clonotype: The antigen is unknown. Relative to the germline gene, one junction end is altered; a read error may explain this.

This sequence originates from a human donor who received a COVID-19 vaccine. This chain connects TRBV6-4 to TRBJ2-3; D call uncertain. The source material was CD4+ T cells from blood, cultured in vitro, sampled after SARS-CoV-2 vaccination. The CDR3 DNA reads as TGTGCCAGCAGCGACTGGCCTAGCACAGATACGCAGTATTTT. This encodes CASSDWPSTDTQYF.